These 3 T cell receptor beta chains were all obtained from the same sample, sequenced in a study of T cells after posttransplantation cyclophosphamide. Treatment was busulfan-fludarabine conditioning, a marrow graft, and cyclophosphamide on days +3 and +4. Sequenced by immunoSEQ multiplex PCR; TCRdb stores in-frame clones only, minus some. The data show approximately 13,000 clones, with none appearing a single time. Sequenced here: PBMCs, sampled after allogeneic stem cell transplant with posttransplant cyclophosphamide. The receptors stem from a female patient aged 35-55 years who received an allogeneic stem cell transplant from an unrelated donor, was CMV-positive, and had acute GVHD only. Some T cells may originate from the graft donor.

This clone has at least ten counts. V usage is TRBV2 and J usage is TRBJ2-3; 10 bases match TRBD2. The CDR3 runs to 15 residues. The germline CDR1 and CDR2 sequences are SNHLY and FYNNEI. Germline trimming cut 6 bases from V and 2 bases from J; bases unmatched to any gene: 5. The CDR3 DNA sequence: TGTGCCAGCAGCAAACTAGCGGGAACCACAGATACGCAGTATTTT. Amino acid sequence: CASSKLAGTTDTQYF.

This clone was seen ten or more times. The chain joins TRBV4-1 to TRBJ1-5, with D tentatively TRBD1 (6 bases). The CDR3 is 17 residues long. Trimming pared 1 base from V and 5 bases from J, leaving 18 bases between. Germline CDR1 is MGHRA and CDR2 is YSYEKL. CDR3 coding DNA: TGCGCCAGCAGCCAAGGTATCTTCAGGGGCGGAGATCAGCCCCAGCATTTT. It encodes CASSQGIFRGGDQPQHF.

The rearrangement joins TRBV11-2 to TRBJ2-1; 7 nucleotides match TRBD1. This CDR3 spans 13 amino acids. Germline V CDR1 and CDR2: SGHAT, FQNNGV. Unmatched junction bases numbered 5, after V lost 3 bases and J lost 9 bases. CDR3 sequence reads: CASSFQGVGEQFF. The CDR3 DNA sequence: TGTGCCAGCAGCTTTCAGGGGGTTGGTGAGCAGTTCTTC.